The 6 T cell receptor beta chains reported below all come from one sample, sequenced in a study of blood T cell repertoires in COVID-19. Libraries were prepared by immunoSEQ multiplex PCR; TCRdb keeps only in-frame clonotypes and omits some of them. The sample lists hundreds of thousands of clones, roughly nine tenths occurring once. The source material was peripheral blood. These receptor sequences come from a man aged 60 to 69 with COVID-19, enrolled during active disease.

The chain couples TRBV6-5 to TRBJ1-2; the match to TRBD1 covers 12 bases. J gave up 2 bases and V 8 bases, and 6 bases lay outside the gene matches. This CDR3 has 15 amino acids. CDR1 is MNHEY, CDR2 SVGAGI, per germline. The DNA of the CDR3 is TGTGCCAGCGGGACAGGGGGCGCTTCAAACTATGGCTACACCTTC. Amino acid sequence: CASGTGGASNYGYTF.

This chain connects TRBV28 to TRBJ2-4, with D tentatively TRBD1 (5 bases). The CDR3 has 13 amino acids. CDR1 is MDHEN and CDR2 is SYDVKM in the germline V gene. V lost 3 bases to trimming and J lost 10 bases, with 13 bases between them. The CDR3 reads CASSLGQNGIQYF. CDR3 coding DNA: TGTGCCAGCAGTTTGGGGCAGAACGGAATTCAGTACTTC.

V usage is TRBV11-2 and J usage is TRBJ2-7; tentative D call: TRBD1 (6 bases). In germline, CDR1 is SGHAT, CDR2 FQNNGV. This CDR3 has 17 residues. V shed 5 bases and J shed 3 bases, with 23 bases lying between them. The CDR3, as DNA: TGTGCCAGCAGCCGGCTTTCCCTCCGGGACAAAGTCTACGAGCAGTACTTC. It encodes CASSRLSLRDKVYEQYF.

V gene TRBV6-5 combines with J gene TRBJ1-2; 7 bases fit TRBD1. The CDR3 is 13 amino acids. Germline V gives CDR1 MNHEY, CDR2 SVGAGI. The junction had 10 bases not matched to a gene; V was cut back by 11 bases and J by 4 bases. CDR3: CAGNSGQTYGYTF. CDR3 nucleotides: TGTGCCGGAAACTCGGGACAGACCTATGGCTACACCTTC.

The chain combines TRBV21-1 with TRBJ2-1; TRBD1 reflects the table's D call only, with no check against the DNA. TRBV21-1 is marked as a pseudogene. The CDR3 runs 19 residues. CDR3 residues: CASRSTGVRGLWGPNEQFF. The CDR3 DNA reads TGTGCCAGCAGATCCACGGGCGTCAGGGGGCTCTGGGGCCCCAATGAGCAGTTCTTC.

This chain links TRBV6-5 with TRBJ1-2, with a possible D match to TRBD1 (6 bases). Germline assignment: CDR1 MNHEY and CDR2 SVGAGI. The CDR3 extends over 15 amino acids. Trimming took 0 bases from V and 6 from J, leaving 14 bases between them. CDR3: CASSYSNYRDNGYTF. CDR3 nucleotide sequence: TGTGCCAGCAGTTACTCGAACTACCGGGACAATGGCTACACCTTC.